This record looks at one T cell receptor beta chain sequence and its context. This entry belongs to a study of blood T cell repertoires in COVID-19. Study background: COVID-19 samples, acute and convalescent, were from the United States, Italy and Spain.

The assay was immunoSEQ multiplex PCR, and TCRdb's table has in-frame clones only and misses some. The sample includes fewer than 250,000 clones, roughly 89% of them seen just once. The sample consisted of PBMCs or T cells enriched from blood (not recorded which). The source is a woman between 25 and 40 years old with acute COVID-19.

In DNA, the CDR3 is TGTGCCAGCTCCTCAGGCGGTGGACAGGGAGGACAAGAGACCCAGTACTTC. Amino acids: CASSSGGGQGGQETQYF. The chain carries TRBV18 and TRBJ2-5; 8 bases fit TRBD1. CDR3 length: 17 residues. The V segment lost 6 bases and the J segment 2 bases; nucleotides outside the gene matches: 14. CDR1 and CDR2 from the germline V gene are KGHSH and LQKENI. The full variable domain, completed using reference TRBV18 and TRBJ2-5, is NAGVMQNPRHLVRRRGQEARLRCSPMKGHSHVYWYRQLPEEGLKFMVYLQKENIIDESGMPKERFSAEFPKEGPSILRIQQVVRGDSAAYFCASSSGGGQGGQETQYFGPGTRLLVL.